This TCR beta chain was recorded in a study of T cell repertoires in cytomegalovirus infection. Study-level background: Both a matching HLA type and CMV infection were indicated by public TCR beta signatures.

This CDR3 region has 14 residues. Germline V gene data show CDR1 as SGHRS and CDR2 as YFSETQ. V gave up 4 bases and J gave up 7 bases, with 14 bases separating them. TCRdb reanalysed the reads using MiXCR and keeps one entry per CDR3 protein. The sample has about half a million distinct CDR3 sequences; roughly 34% are singletons. General observations from the study: Adding up the frequency of public TCR beta families identified people who carried CMV plus the relevant HLA.

As concerns this clonotype: Its specificity is not known.

Sequenced here: cultured PBMCs, sampled from culture after CMV antigen stimulation. The rearrangement uses TRBV5-1 and TRBJ2-2; no definite D call. This clonotype was sampled from a human donor in good health (CMV status not recorded). Some clones in this sample may be carry-over from other donors' samples. The CDR3 DNA follows: TGCGCCAGCAGCCCAACCCCCATAGGCGGGGAGCTGTTTTTT. It encodes CASSPTPIGGELFF.